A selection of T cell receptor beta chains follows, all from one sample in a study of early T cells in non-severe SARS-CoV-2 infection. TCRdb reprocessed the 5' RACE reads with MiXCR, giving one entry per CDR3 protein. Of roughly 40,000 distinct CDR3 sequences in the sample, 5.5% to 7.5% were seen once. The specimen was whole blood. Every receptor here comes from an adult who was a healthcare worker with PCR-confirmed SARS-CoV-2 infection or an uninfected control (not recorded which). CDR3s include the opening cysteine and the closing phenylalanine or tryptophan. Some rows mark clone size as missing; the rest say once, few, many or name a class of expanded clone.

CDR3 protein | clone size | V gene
CASTIGASTGELFF | many | TRBV5-1
CASSVGVKGAELFF | few | TRBV9
CASSLDRVNSPLHF | many | TRBV12-3/TRBV12-4
CASSWSGLGGDEQFF | medium-sized | TRBV19
CARSPYCRQVNEQFF | many | TRBV5-3
CASSLSGGRGDTQYF | many | TRBV27
CASRGAGADTQYF | NA | TRBV3-1
CASSLAQGAQGYTF | few | TRBV28
CASSWGGGQGMYF | many | TRBV11-2
CSAKGGRRGTGELFF | many | TRBV29-1
CASSSQGRGTDTQYF | many | TRBV9
CASSYGRDGYEQYF | many | TRBV3-1
CASRTIAGTQETQYF | many | TRBV10-2
CAWSVIGQGADIQYF | many | TRBV30
CASTWGAGTYNEQFF | NA | TRBV6-2/TRBV6-3
CASSYSDRGKPQPLYEQYF | NA | TRBV6-2/TRBV6-3
CASSLGRGSVNQPQHF | many | TRBV7-8
CASSLGDRPRDTQYF | many | TRBV5-1
CASSLRGGPTDTQYF | NA | TRBV7-2
CASSEDTGGNEQFF | many | TRBV6-4
CASRNLAGGRHKETQYF | NA | TRBV4-1
CASSLDVNTEAFF | NA | TRBV7-6
CASSHAGTSDTDTQYF | few | TRBV7-9
CASRGGGRTDTQYF | NA | TRBV11-2
CAIAGGGTDTQYF | NA | TRBV10-3
CASSLATGGHNEQFF | many | TRBV5-1
CASRSGEETQYF | NA | TRBV28
CSVEQGSIEQFF | NA | TRBV29-1
CAIRDPGGEQYF | many | TRBV10-3
CASSLSASVETQYF | few | TRBV27
CASGPSGSYNEQFF | NA | TRBV6-1
CATSRDFGGISTDTQYF | many | TRBV15
CASQPSGGDTQYF | many | TRBV12-3/TRBV12-4
CAISEAGEFTDTQYF | NA | TRBV10-3
CASSEPQRGRRETQYF | few | TRBV2
CASKAGVNTEAFF | few | TRBV6-2/TRBV6-3
CASSLGGGPDTQYF | few | TRBV12-3/TRBV12-4
CASSLDQMNTEAFF | NA | TRBV7-6
CASRLSGDTQYF | many | TRBV19
CASGYETGRYNSPLHF | NA | TRBV28
CASTTGSTDTQYF | few | TRBV6-2/TRBV6-3
CASSSDSPLHF | few | TRBV28
CASSLGAGGSPLHF | NA | TRBV12-3/TRBV12-4
CASSLPGGGRDNEQFF | many | TRBV12-3/TRBV12-4
CASSVGEGSRTDTQYF | NA | TRBV9
CSVVDNYLNEKLFF | many | TRBV29-1
CASSSQPGHRNGYTF | NA | TRBV12-3/TRBV12-4
CASSHRDDYYGYTF | many | TRBV6-1
CASSLGDLTNEQYF | many | TRBV5-4
CASSLIQGSGELFF | many | TRBV7-3
CASSQESGANTGELFF | many | TRBV13
CASSSYRGVNTGELFF | many | TRBV11-2
CASSLAGRHNEQFF | many | TRBV2